This T cell receptor beta chain derives from a study of shared clonotypes between healthy human individuals. It was CD45RO-negative cells, positively selected for CCR7, that made up naive CD8 cells, with terminally differentiated effector memory CD45RA+ cells excluded. Trimming stripped 3 bases from V and 5 bases from J, with 11 bases between. Looked up from germline, CDR1 is LNHDA and CDR2 is SQIVND (reference sequence). This CDR3 is built from 14 residues. Libraries were prepared by immunoSEQ multiplex PCR; TCRdb keeps only in-frame clonotypes and omits some of them. The table shows about 590,000 clones, with nearly 97% occurring only once.

The sequence came from a woman aged 30 to 39 in good health. Specimen: naive CD8+ T cells sorted from blood. V and J are TRBV19 and TRBJ1-5; D possibly corresponds to TRBD1 (6 bases). The CDR3 coding sequence is TGTGCCAGTAGTATCGTACAGGGTGATCAGCCCCAGCATTTT. Its translation is CASSIVQGDQPQHF. The full variable domain, rest sourced from reference TRBV19 and TRBJ1-5, is DGGITQSPKYLFRKEGQNVTLSCEQNLNHDAMYWYRQDPGQGLRLIYYSQIVNDFQKGDIAEGYSVSREKKESFPLTVTSAQKNPTAFYLCASSIVQGDQPQHFGDGTRLSIL.